This passage covers 32 T cell receptor beta chains from one sample sequenced in a study of shared clonotypes between healthy human individuals. Method: immunoSEQ multiplex PCR; TCRdb's copy keeps in-frame clones and lacks some. This sample yields roughly 95,000 clones, of which around 47% are seen a single time; around 16% belongs to the top ten. Input material: PBMCs. The receptors here all came from a woman aged 40 to 50 in good health. Some clones in this sample may be carry-over from other donors' samples.

The chain is built from TRBV29-1 and TRBJ2-7, with TRBD1 matching 8 bases. V lost 0 bases and J lost 1; bases outside the gene matches: 5. CDR1 and CDR2 (germline): SQVTM, ANQGSEA. The CDR3 is 15 amino acids. The CDR3 here is CSVEERGTGSYEQYF. The DNA of the CDR3 is TGCAGCGTTGAAGAACGGGGGACAGGTTCCTACGAGCAGTACTTC.

The V call is TRBV30, the J call TRBJ1-3; maybe TRBD1 (5 bases). Germline V gene lookup returns CDR1 GTSNPN and CDR2 SVGIG (reference sequence). V was trimmed by 4 bases and J by 2 bases, leaving 9 bases between them. The CDR3 length is 13 residues. CDR3 DNA sequence: TGTGCCTGGACCCCAGGGACTGGAAACACCATATATTTT. Translated, it gives CAWTPGTGNTIYF.

This clone was counted a single time. The rearrangement uses TRBV28 and TRBJ2-7; TRBD2 aligns across 7 bases. Trimming at V came to 4 bases and at J to 4 bases, leaving 10 bases not matched to a gene. CDR1 and CDR2 (germline): MDHEN, SYDVKM. The CDR3 loop spans 15 amino acids. Here the CDR3 reads CASSYPRTSVYEQYF. CDR3 sequence (DNA): TGTGCCAGCAGTTACCCCCGAACTAGCGTATACGAGCAGTACTTC.

In regard to this clone: A much larger clone is a single base away; this may be a read error. The rearrangement joins TRBV1 to TRBJ2-1; the D call TRBD2 from the table was never checked on the DNA. TRBV1 is listed as a pseudogene. This CDR3 comprises 16 residues. This CDR3 reads CASSQGEQRNYNEQFF. CDR3 coding DNA: TGCGCCAGCAGCCAAGGTGAGCAGCGGAATTACAATGAGCAGTTCTTC.

The rearrangement links TRBV6-6 to TRBJ2-2, with 9 bases that match TRBD1. V gave up 2 bases and J gave up 4 bases; unmatched junction bases: 5. CDR1 is MNHNY, CDR2 SVGAGI, per germline (reference sequence). The CDR3 spans 16 residues. The CDR3 DNA sequence: TGTGCCAGCAGTTACGGGACAGGGAAGGGCACCGGGGAGCTGTTTTTT. This codes for CASSYGTGKGTGELFF.

V and J are TRBV2 and TRBJ2-7; D remains unclear. V lost 1 base, J lost 6 bases, and 7 bases lay in between. The CDR3 loop spans 12 amino acids. CDR1 SNHLY and CDR2 FYNNEI come from the germline V gene. CDR3 loop: CASSEGWREQYF. CDR3 DNA: TGTGCCAGCAGTGAAGGGTGGCGCGAGCAGTACTTC.

A few counts support this clone. The V call is TRBV27, the J call TRBJ1-1; D is perhaps TRBD1 (5 bases). This CDR3 has 13 amino acids. The germline gives CDR1 MNHEY, CDR2 SMNVEV (reference sequence). V was shortened by 7 bases and J by 4 bases, with 13 bases between the two germline ends. The CDR3 DNA reads as TGTGCCAGCACACCAGCGGGGGGCACTGAAGCTTTCTTT. It translates to CASTPAGGTEAFF.

This clone was counted between two and nine times. The rearrangement uses TRBV30 and TRBJ2-5, with TRBD2 matching over 8 bases. The DNA end is a closer match to TRBJ2-7, so the J assignment may be wrong. The CDR3 consists of 14 residues. From germline, CDR1 is GTSNPN and CDR2 SVGIG (reference sequence). The CDR3 DNA reads as TGTGCCTGGAGTGACGGGAGGGCATGGTACGAGCAGTACTTC. Amino acid sequence: CAWSDGRAWYEQYF.

The gene calls are TRBV18 and TRBJ2-7; TRBD1 matches 8 bases. This CDR3 comprises 15 residues. J was trimmed by 2 bases and V by 2 bases; bases with no gene match: 5. Germline CDR1 KGHSH, CDR2 LQKENI. The CDR3 loop reads CASSPGRDRTYEQYF. The CDR3 DNA reads as TGTGCCAGCTCACCAGGCCGGGACAGGACCTACGAGCAGTACTTC.

This clone appeared many times. The rearrangement joins TRBV5-6 to TRBJ2-2; tentative D call: TRBD1 (6 bases). Germline loops: CDR1 SGHDT, CDR2 YYEEEE. V gave up 5 bases and J gave up 6 bases, with 14 bases separating them. This CDR3 has 14 amino acids. The CDR3 spells CASRTGPISGELFF. The CDR3 bases are TGTGCCAGCAGGACAGGTCCTATCTCCGGGGAGCTGTTTTTT.

The genes are TRBV6-5 and TRBJ2-7; D is uncertain. Germline assignment: CDR1 MNHEY and CDR2 SVGAGI. This CDR3 is built from 14 residues. Trimming cost V 0 bases and J 3 bases, with 9 bases left between them. CDR3 protein: CASSYSAIYYEQYF. The CDR3 region has the DNA TGTGCCAGCAGTTACTCAGCGATCTACTACGAGCAGTACTTC.

This clone was counted only a few times. The chain couples TRBV18 to TRBJ1-1; a weak D match, TRBD1 (5 bases). This CDR3 has 13 residues. Germline CDR1 is KGHSH and CDR2 is LQKENI. The V and J ends lost 3 bases and 0 bases respectively, with 5 bases between them. Here the CDR3 reads CASSPDMNTEAFF. For the CDR3, the DNA is TGTGCCAGCTCACCGGACATGAACACTGAAGCTTTCTTT.

This clone was detected many times. The chain combines TRBV7-9 with TRBJ2-6; D not certain. V was cut by 9 bases and J by 4 bases, with 10 bases left in between. Germline CDR1 SEHNR, CDR2 FQNEAQ (reference sequence). The CDR3 length is 13 residues. CDR3 in amino acids: CASGHPGANVLTF. For the CDR3, the DNA is TGTGCCAGTGGGCATCCCGGGGCCAACGTCCTGACTTTC.

CDR3: CASSVTGGSPYGYTF. In nucleotides, the CDR3 is TGTGCCAGCAGCGTCACAGGGGGTTCTCCCTATGGCTACACCTTC. The chain is built from TRBV9 and TRBJ1-2; 8 bases are shared with TRBD1. Germline V gene data show CDR1 as SGDLS and CDR2 as YYNGEE. CDR3 length equals 15 residues. J was trimmed by 4 bases and V by 2 bases; bases with no gene match: 7. The full variable domain, its missing parts supplied by reference TRBV9 and TRBJ1-2, is DSGVTQTPKHLITATGQRVTLRCSPRSGDLSVYWYQQSLDQGLQFLIQYYNGEERAKGNILERFSAQQFPDLHSELNLSSLELGDSALYFCASSVTGGSPYGYTFGSGTRLTVV.

At least ten counts were recorded for this clone. In the same sample, other DNA sequences code for this CDR3. The chain links TRBV5-1 to TRBJ2-6, with D possibly being TRBD1 (5 bases). CDR1 SGHRS and CDR2 YFSETQ come from the germline V gene. The CDR3 length is 15 residues. Between the trimmed V and J ends, which lost 2 bases and 0 bases, there was a span of 6 bases. CDR3 loop: CASSLQASGANVLTF. The CDR3 DNA reads TGCGCCAGCAGCTTACAGGCCTCTGGGGCCAACGTCCTGACTTTC.

The chain uses TRBV5-1 and TRBJ2-7; D unclear. Trimming removed 0 bases at V and 4 bases at J, with 11 bases between. The length of the CDR3 is 14 residues. Germline V lookup: CDR1 SGHRS, CDR2 YFSETQ. The CDR3 DNA sequence: TGCGCCAGCAGCTTGGGGCCCGCCAGTTACGAGCAGTACTTC. It encodes CASSLGPASYEQYF.

This clone has ten or more counts. The chain is built from TRBV7-2 and TRBJ2-1; D is unresolved. Germline loops: CDR1 SGHTA, CDR2 FQGNSA. Trimming took off 2 bases at V and 3 bases at J, with 11 bases between the two ends. The CDR3 is 15 amino acids. This CDR3 is CASSLSSVNYNEQFF. CDR3 coding DNA: TGTGCCAGCAGCTTATCTTCAGTGAACTACAATGAGCAGTTCTTC.

As concerns this clone: This likely traces to a read error, being one base from a far larger clone. V is TRBV4-3 and J is TRBJ1-2, with a weak D call TRBD1 (5 bases). Looked up from germline, CDR1 is LGHNA and CDR2 is YSLEER. The V and J ends lost 1 base and 3 bases respectively, with 12 bases between them. The CDR3 has 15 amino acids. CDR3 sequence reads: CASSQGGSGYYGYTF. The CDR3 DNA follows: TGCGCCAGCAGCCAAGGGGGGTCAGGGTACTATGGCTACACCTTC.

In this sample, this clone turned up a few times. This chain uses TRBV7-3 with TRBJ2-7; 9 bases match TRBD2. Unmatched junction bases numbered 9, after V lost 2 bases and J lost 4 bases. In germline, CDR1 is SGHTA, CDR2 FQGTGA. There are 16 residues in the CDR3. CDR3 in amino acids: CASSLAGGPTRYEQYF. The DNA for the CDR3 is TGTGCCAGCAGCTTAGCGGGAGGGCCCACTAGATACGAGCAGTACTTC.

The chain combines TRBV28 with TRBJ1-3; D possibly corresponds to TRBD1 (6 bases). The CDR3 runs 13 residues. Germline V gene lookup returns CDR1 MDHEN and CDR2 SYDVKM. Trimming took 2 bases from V and 4 from J, leaving 6 bases between them. CDR3 DNA: TGTGCCAGCAGTTTAGGACAGGGAAACACCATATATTTT. Amino acid sequence: CASSLGQGNTIYF.

This chain links TRBV28 with TRBJ2-5; the D gene is possibly TRBD2 (6 bases). The germline V gene has CDR1 MDHEN and CDR2 SYDVKM. This CDR3 spans 14 amino acids. Deletions cut 6 bases from V and 11 bases from J, with 22 bases between. The CDR3 is CASRPRGSRREQYF. The CDR3 coding sequence is TGTGCCAGCAGGCCCCGGGGGAGTAGGCGTGAGCAGTACTTC.

This clone appeared a few times. The chain employs TRBV27 and TRBJ1-6; D not resolved. Germline V gene lookup returns CDR1 MNHEY and CDR2 SMNVEV (reference sequence). V lost 2 bases and J 10 bases, leaving 6 bases between the germline ends. CDR3 length equals 12 residues. The CDR3 reads CASSLPGSPLHF. CDR3 sequence (DNA): TGTGCCAGCAGTTTACCGGGGTCACCCCTCCACTTT.

The chain links TRBV7-9 to TRBJ2-7; 7 nucleotides align to TRBD2. This CDR3 has 13 residues. Germline-derived CDR1 and CDR2 are SEHNR and FQNEAQ (reference sequence). J was trimmed by 5 bases and V by 6 bases; bases with no gene match: 7. The CDR3 protein is CASRGGSMNEQYF. CDR3 DNA: TGTGCCAGCAGGGGCGGGAGTATGAACGAGCAGTACTTC.

This clone was seen at least ten times. The J gene is TRBJ2-7, the V gene TRBV6-1; D possibly corresponds to TRBD1 (6 bases). Germline V CDR1 and CDR2: MNHNS, SASEGT. This CDR3 has 13 residues. Trimming removed 6 bases from V and 1 base from J, with 10 bases in between. CDR3 sequence reads: CASSWGPSYEQYF. DNA of the CDR3: TGTGCCAGCAGCTGGGGGCCTTCCTACGAGCAGTACTTC.

Regarding this clone: The germline gene is not matched at one end of the junction; a read error may be the cause. The chain is built from TRBV28 and TRBJ1-2; tentatively, D is TRBD1 (6 bases). The CDR3 spans 10 residues. The germline CDR1 and CDR2 sequences are MDHEN and SYDVKM. DNA for the CDR3: TGTGCCAGCAGAGACGGGACAATTTTTTTC. Amino acids: CASRDGTIFF.

As concerns this clone: This clone may be a read error of a much larger clone one base away. This chain joins TRBV7-8 and TRBJ1-3; no clear D gene. This CDR3 is 14 amino acids long. Germline values: CDR1 SGHVS, CDR2 FQNEAQ. The DNA for the CDR3 is TGTGCCAGCAGCTTAGGGGTTACTGGAGACACCATATATTTT. As protein: CASSLGVTGDTIYF.

This clone appeared a single time. This rearrangement joins TRBV9 to TRBJ2-7; possible D gene TRBD2, 5 bases. CDR1 SGDLS and CDR2 YYNGEE come from the germline V gene. The V and J ends lost 0 bases and 3 bases respectively, with 13 bases between them. The CDR3 is 15 residues long. In nucleotides, the CDR3 is TGTGCCAGCAGCGTAGACTCTAGTGCGGGCTACGAGCAGTACTTC. Translation: CASSVDSSAGYEQYF.

This clone was seen only once. The chain combines TRBV7-2 with TRBJ2-3, with TRBD1 identical over 10 bases. This CDR3 spans 15 amino acids. Germline V gene sequence: CDR1 SGHTA, CDR2 FQGNSA. The trim removed 6 bases at V and 4 bases at J, leaving 7 bases unmatched. The CDR3 region has the DNA TGTGCCAGCAGGTTCGGGACAGGGGCGGCAGATACGCAGTATTTT. It encodes CASRFGTGAADTQYF. Full variable domain (remainder filled in from reference TRBV7-2 and TRBJ2-3): GAGVSQSPSNKVTEKGKDVELRCDPISGHTALYWYRQSLGQGLEFLIYFQGNSAPDKSGLPSDRFSAERTGGSVSTLTIQRTQQEDSAVYLCASRFGTGAADTQYFGPGTRLTVL.

A word on this clone: A much larger clone differs by one base, so this may be a read error. The V gene is TRBV7-2, the J gene TRBJ2-5; a possible D gene is TRBD1 (6 bases). The DNA end favors TRBJ2-7, so the J call may be wrong. Germline V gene data show CDR1 as SGHTA and CDR2 as FQGNSA. This CDR3 has 12 residues. CDR3: CASSQDSYEQYF. CDR3 in DNA: TGTGCCAGCAGCCAGGACAGCTACGAGCAGTACTTC.

This clone was seen ten or more times. J is TRBJ2-7 and V is TRBV27, with 9 bases lining up with TRBD1. The V and J ends lost 3 bases and 7 bases, in that order; junction bases with no gene match: 7. CDR1 and CDR2 from the germline V gene are MNHEY and SMNVEV (reference sequence). This CDR3 region has 14 residues. As DNA, the CDR3 is TGTGCCAGCAGTTTGGGGGACAGGGTGAGGGAGCAGTACTTC. It translates to CASSLGDRVREQYF.

This clone appeared a few times. Other DNA sequences in the sample encode the same CDR3. V and J are TRBV6-1 and TRBJ2-2; D might be TRBD1 or TRBD2, each matching 5 bases. This CDR3 contains 14 residues. Trimming left V 5 bases short and J 8 bases short, with 15 bases between. Per the germline V gene, CDR1 is MNHNS and CDR2 is SASEGT. CDR3 nucleotide sequence: TGTGCCAGCAGTTCTGAGGGGAGTTTGGGGGAGCTGTTTTTT. Translation: CASSSEGSLGELFF.

The V call is TRBV29-1, the J call TRBJ2-7, with TRBD1 identical over 7 bases. The J call is doubtful: the DNA matches TRBJ2-5 better. CDR1 SQVTM and CDR2 ANQGSEA come from the germline V gene. The CDR3 covers 11 residues. The CDR3 nucleotides are TGCAGCGCATGGGACAGTCAGACCCAGTACTTC. Protein sequence: CSAWDSQTQYF.